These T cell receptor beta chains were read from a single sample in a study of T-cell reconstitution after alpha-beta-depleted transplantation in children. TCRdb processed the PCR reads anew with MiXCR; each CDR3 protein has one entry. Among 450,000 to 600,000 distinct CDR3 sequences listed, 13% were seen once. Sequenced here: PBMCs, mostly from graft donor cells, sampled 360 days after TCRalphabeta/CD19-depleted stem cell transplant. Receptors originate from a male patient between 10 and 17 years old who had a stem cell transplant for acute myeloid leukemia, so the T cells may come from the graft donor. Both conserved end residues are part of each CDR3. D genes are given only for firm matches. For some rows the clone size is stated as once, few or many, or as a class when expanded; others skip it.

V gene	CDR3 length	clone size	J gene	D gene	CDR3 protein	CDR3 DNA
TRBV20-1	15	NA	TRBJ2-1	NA	CSARAPLGGYNEQFF	TGCAGTGCTAGAGCCCCTCTCGGTGGGTACAATGAGCAGTTCTTC
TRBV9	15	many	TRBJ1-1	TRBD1	CASSARQGLNTEAFF	TGTGCCAGCAGCGCCCGACAGGGACTCAACACTGAAGCTTTCTTT
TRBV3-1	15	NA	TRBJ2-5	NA	CASSRDKENLETQYF	TGTGCCAGCAGCCGGGACAAGGAAAACCTAGAGACCCAGTACTTC
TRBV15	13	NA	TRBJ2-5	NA	CATSRDTGETQYF	TGTGCCACCAGCAGAGATACAGGGGAGACCCAGTACTTC
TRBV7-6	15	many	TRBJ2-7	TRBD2	CASSLGTSGRAEQYF	TGTGCCAGCAGCTTAGGGACTAGCGGGAGGGCCGAGCAGTACTTC
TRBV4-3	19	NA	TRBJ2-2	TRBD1	CASSQEGISGTGRTGELFF	TGCGCCAGCAGCCAAGAGGGCATTTCGGGGACAGGGAGGACCGGGGAGCTGTTTTTT
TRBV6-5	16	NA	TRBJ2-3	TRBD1	CASSYSGGAEVVTQYF	TGTGCCAGCAGTTACTCAGGGGGCGCAGAGGTAGTTACGCAGTATTTT
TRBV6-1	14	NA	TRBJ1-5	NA	CASMGGESNQPQHF	TGTGCCAGCATGGGGGGCGAGAGCAATCAGCCCCAGCATTTT
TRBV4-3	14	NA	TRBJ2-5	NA	CASSLNPGRETQYF	TGCGCCAGCAGCCTTAACCCGGGGCGTGAGACCCAGTACTTC
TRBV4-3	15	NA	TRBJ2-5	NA	CASSQDSGPAETQYF	TGCGCCAGCAGCCAAGATTCCGGCCCAGCGGAGACCCAGTACTTC